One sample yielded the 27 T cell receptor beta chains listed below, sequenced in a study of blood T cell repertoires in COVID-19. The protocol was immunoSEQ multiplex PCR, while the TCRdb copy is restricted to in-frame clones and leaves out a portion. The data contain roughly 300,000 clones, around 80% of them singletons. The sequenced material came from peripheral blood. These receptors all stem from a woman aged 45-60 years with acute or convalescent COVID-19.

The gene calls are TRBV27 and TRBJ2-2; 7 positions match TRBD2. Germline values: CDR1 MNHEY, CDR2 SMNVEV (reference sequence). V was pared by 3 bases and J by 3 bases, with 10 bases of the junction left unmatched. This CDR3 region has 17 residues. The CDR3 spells CASSFSRDYRDTGELFF. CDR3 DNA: TGTGCCAGCAGTTTTTCCCGGGACTATAGGGACACCGGGGAGCTGTTTTTT.

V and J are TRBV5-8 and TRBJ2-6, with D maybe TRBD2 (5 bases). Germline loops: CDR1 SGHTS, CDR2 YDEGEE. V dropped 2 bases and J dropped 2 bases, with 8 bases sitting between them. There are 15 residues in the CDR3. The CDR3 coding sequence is TGTGCCAGCAGCTTAGAGGGCCCTGGGGCCAACGTCCTGACTTTC. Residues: CASSLEGPGANVLTF.

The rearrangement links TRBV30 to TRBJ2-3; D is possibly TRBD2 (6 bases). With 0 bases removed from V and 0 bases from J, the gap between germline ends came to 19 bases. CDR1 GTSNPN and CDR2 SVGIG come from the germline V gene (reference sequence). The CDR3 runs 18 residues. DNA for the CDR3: TGTGCCTGGAGTGTAGGATTCTGGGAGCGGGCTAGCACAGATACGCAGTATTTT. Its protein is CAWSVGFWERASTDTQYF.

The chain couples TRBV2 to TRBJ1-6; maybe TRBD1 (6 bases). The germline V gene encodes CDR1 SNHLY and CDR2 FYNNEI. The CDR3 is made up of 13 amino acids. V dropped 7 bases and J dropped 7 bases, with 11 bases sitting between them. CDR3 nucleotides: TGTGCCAGCAAGGACAGCGTAAATTCACCCCTCCACTTT. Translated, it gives CASKDSVNSPLHF.

CDR3 DNA: TGCAGCGTCACCGGGACAGGGGGGGACTATGGCTACACCTTC. Translation gives CSVTGTGGDYGYTF. The chain combines TRBV29-1 with TRBJ1-2, with 11 bases fitting TRBD1. The V segment lost 6 bases and the J segment 3 bases; nucleotides outside the gene matches: 6. There are 14 residues in the CDR3. CDR1 and CDR2 from the germline V gene are SQVTM and ANQGSEA.

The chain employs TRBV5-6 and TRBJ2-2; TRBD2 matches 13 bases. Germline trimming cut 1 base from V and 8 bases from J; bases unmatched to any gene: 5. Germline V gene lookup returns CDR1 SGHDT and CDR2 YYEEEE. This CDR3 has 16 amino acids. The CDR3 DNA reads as TGTGCCAGCAGCTTGCAAGGACTAGCGGGAGTTGGGGAGCTGTTTTTT. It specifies CASSLQGLAGVGELFF.

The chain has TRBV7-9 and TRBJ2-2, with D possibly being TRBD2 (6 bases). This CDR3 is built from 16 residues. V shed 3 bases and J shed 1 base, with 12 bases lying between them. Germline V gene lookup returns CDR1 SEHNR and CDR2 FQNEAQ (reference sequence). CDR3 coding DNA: TGTGCCAGCAGCTTGGCCGGACTACTGAACACCGGGGAGCTGTTTTTT. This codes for CASSLAGLLNTGELFF.

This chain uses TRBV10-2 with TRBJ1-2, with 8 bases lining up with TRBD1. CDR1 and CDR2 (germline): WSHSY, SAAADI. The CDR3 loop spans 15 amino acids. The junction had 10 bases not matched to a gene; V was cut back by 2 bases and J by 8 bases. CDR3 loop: CASSEGQGAVGGYTF. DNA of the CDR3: TGCGCCAGCAGTGAGGGGCAGGGGGCAGTTGGGGGCTACACCTTC.

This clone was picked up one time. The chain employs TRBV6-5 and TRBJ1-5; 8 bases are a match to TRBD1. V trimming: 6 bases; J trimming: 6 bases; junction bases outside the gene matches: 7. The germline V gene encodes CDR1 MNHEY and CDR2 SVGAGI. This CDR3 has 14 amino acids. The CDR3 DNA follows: TGTGCCAGCAGAATTGGACAGGGCCCTCAGCCCCAGCATTTT. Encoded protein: CASRIGQGPQPQHF.

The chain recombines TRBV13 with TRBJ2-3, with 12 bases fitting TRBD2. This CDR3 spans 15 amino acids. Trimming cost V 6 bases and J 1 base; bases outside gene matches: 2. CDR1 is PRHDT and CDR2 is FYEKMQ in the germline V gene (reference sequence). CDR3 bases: TGTGCCAGCAGTGGGACTAGCGGGCGCACAGATACGCAGTATTTT. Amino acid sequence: CASSGTSGRTDTQYF.

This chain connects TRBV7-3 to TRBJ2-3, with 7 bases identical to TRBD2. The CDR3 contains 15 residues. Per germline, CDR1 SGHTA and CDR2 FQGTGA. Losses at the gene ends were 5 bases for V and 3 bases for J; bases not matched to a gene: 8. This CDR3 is CASSPAGERTDTQYF. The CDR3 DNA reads TGTGCCAGCAGCCCCGCGGGAGAGAGGACAGATACGCAGTATTTT.

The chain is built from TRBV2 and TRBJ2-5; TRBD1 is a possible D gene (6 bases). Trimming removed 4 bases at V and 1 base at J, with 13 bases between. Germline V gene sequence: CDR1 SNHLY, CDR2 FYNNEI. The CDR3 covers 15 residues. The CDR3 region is CASSARDTLQETQYF. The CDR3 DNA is TGTGCCAGCAGTGCCCGGGACACGCTCCAAGAGACCCAGTACTTC.

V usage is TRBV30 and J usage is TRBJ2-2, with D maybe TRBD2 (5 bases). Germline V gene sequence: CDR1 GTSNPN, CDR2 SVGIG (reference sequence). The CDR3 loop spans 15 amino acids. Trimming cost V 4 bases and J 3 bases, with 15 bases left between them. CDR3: CAWTPRRVDTGELFF. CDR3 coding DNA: TGTGCCTGGACCCCCCGGCGGGTGGACACCGGGGAGCTGTTTTTT.

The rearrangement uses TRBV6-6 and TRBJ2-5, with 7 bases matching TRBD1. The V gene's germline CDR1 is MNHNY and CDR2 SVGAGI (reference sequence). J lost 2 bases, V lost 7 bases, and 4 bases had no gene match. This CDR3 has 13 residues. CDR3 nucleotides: TGTGCCAGCAAAGTGACAGGGCAAGAGACCCAGTACTTC. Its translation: CASKVTGQETQYF.

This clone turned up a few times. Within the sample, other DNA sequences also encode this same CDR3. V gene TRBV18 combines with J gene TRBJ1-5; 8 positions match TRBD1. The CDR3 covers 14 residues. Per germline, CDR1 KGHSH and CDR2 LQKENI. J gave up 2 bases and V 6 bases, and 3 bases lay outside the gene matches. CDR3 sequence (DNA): TGTGCCAGCTCCGGACAGGGAGGCAATCAGCCCCAGCATTTT. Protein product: CASSGQGGNQPQHF.

CDR3 region: CASGRAGETQYF. CDR3 coding DNA: TGTGCCAGCGGGAGGGCAGGAGAGACCCAGTACTTC. The V gene is TRBV19, the J gene TRBJ2-5; 8 bases align to TRBD2. There are 12 residues in the CDR3. V lost 9 bases and J lost 4; bases outside the gene matches: 4. The germline V gene has CDR1 LNHDA and CDR2 SQIVND (reference sequence).

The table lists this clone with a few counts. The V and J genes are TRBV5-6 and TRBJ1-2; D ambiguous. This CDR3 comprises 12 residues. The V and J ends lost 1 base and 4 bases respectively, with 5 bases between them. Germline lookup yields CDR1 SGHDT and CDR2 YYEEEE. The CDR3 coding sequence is TGTGCCAGCAGCTTGTTCGGCTATGGCTACACCTTC. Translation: CASSLFGYGYTF.

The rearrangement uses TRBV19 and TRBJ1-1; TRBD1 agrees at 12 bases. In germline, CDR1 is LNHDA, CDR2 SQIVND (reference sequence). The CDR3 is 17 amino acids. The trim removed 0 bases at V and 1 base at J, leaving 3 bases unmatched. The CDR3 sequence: CASSIDGGQGANTEAFF. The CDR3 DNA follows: TGTGCCAGTAGTATAGATGGGGGACAGGGGGCGAACACTGAAGCTTTCTTT.

CDR3 DNA: TGTGCCAGCAGCTTTGAACTCCTTAGCTCCTACGAGCAGTACTTC. Protein: CASSFELLSSYEQYF. The gene calls are TRBV7-2 and TRBJ2-7; D uncertain. This CDR3 comprises 15 residues. CDR1 and CDR2 from the germline V gene are SGHTA and FQGNSA. V shed 3 bases and J shed 0 bases, with 12 bases lying between them.

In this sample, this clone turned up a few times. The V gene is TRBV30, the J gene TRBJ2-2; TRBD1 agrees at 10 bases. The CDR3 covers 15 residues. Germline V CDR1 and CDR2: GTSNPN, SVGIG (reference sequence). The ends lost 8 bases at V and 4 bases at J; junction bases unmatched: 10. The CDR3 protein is CAVPSRTGGTGELFF. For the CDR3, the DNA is TGTGCCGTCCCTTCCCGGACAGGGGGCACCGGGGAGCTGTTTTTT.

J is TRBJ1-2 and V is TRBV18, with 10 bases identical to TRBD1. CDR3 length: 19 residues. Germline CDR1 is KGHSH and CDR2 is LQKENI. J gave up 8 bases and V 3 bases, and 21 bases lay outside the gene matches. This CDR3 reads CASSPSTGTGVLGPFGYTF. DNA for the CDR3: TGTGCCAGCTCACCCTCAACCGGGACAGGGGTATTAGGTCCCTTCGGCTACACCTTC. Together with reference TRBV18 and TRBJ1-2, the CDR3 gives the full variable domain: NAGVMQNPRHLVRRRGQEARLRCSPMKGHSHVYWYRQLPEEGLKFMVYLQKENIIDESGMPKERFSAEFPKEGPSILRIQQVVRGDSAAYFCASSPSTGTGVLGPFGYTFGSGTRLTVV.

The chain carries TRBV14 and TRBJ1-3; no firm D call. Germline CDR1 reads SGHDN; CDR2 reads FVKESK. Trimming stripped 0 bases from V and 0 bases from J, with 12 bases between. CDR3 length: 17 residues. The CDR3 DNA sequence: TGTGCCAGCAGCCAAGATCGTACGGGGTACTCTGGAAACACCATATATTTT. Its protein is CASSQDRTGYSGNTIYF.

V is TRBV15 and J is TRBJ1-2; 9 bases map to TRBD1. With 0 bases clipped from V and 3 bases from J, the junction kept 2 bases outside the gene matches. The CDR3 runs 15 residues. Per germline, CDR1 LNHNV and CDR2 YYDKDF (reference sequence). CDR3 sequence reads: CATSRDRDRDYGYTF. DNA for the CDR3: TGTGCCACCAGCAGAGATCGGGACAGGGACTATGGCTACACCTTC.

CDR3 protein: CASSPQGIAEKLFF. DNA of the CDR3: TGTGCCAGCAGCCCTCAGGGGATCGCGGAAAAACTGTTTTTT. V and J are TRBV7-2 and TRBJ1-4; D is possibly TRBD1 (6 bases). V gave up 5 bases and J gave up 8 bases, with 15 bases separating them. This CDR3 spans 14 amino acids. Germline V CDR1 and CDR2: SGHTA, FQGNSA.

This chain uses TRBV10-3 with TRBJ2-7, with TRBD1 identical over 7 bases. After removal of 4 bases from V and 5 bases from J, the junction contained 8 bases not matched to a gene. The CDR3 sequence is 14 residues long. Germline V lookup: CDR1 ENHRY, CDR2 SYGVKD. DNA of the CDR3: TGTGCCATCAGTGGGGCAGGGGGTGTAGACGAGCAGTACTTC. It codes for CAISGAGGVDEQYF.

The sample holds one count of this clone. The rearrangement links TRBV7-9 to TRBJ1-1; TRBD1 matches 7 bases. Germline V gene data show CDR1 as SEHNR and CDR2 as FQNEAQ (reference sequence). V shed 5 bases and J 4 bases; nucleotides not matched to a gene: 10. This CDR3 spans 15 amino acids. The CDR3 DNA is TGTGCCAGCAGCCGAATCGACAGGGAGAGCACTGAAGCTTTCTTT. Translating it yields CASSRIDRESTEAFF.

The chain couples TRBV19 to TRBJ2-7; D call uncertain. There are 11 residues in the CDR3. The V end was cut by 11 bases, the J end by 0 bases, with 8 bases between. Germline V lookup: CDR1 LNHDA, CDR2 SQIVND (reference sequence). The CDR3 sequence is CASPGSYEQYF. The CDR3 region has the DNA TGTGCCTCCCCAGGCTCCTACGAGCAGTACTTC.